The 5 T cell receptor beta chains given below trace back to one sample, sequenced in a study of blood T cell repertoires in COVID-19. The data were produced by immunoSEQ multiplex PCR, yet TCRdb's version contains in-frame clones alone and is incomplete. The data contain 150,000 to 200,000 clones, around 85% of them singletons. The source material was peripheral blood. Receptors originate from an elderly woman with acute or convalescent COVID-19.

This chain uses TRBV7-2 with TRBJ2-7; 10 bases line up with TRBD1. The germline V gene encodes CDR1 SGHTA and CDR2 FQGNSA. The CDR3 is 15 amino acids. Trimming removed 3 bases from V and 3 bases from J; junction bases left unmatched: 5. The CDR3 spells CASSFAGTGDYEQYF. The CDR3 DNA sequence: TGTGCCAGCAGCTTCGCCGGGACAGGGGACTACGAGCAGTACTTC.

V usage is TRBV5-4 and J usage is TRBJ2-1; the D gene is possibly TRBD2 (5 bases). The germline CDR1 and CDR2 sequences are SGHNT and YYREEE (reference sequence). The V and J ends lost 0 bases and 8 bases respectively, with 18 bases between them. This CDR3 has 16 residues. CDR3 nucleotide sequence: TGTGCCAGCAGCTTGGGGCTAGGGAGAACTGCTGATGAGCAGTTCTTC. Translated, it gives CASSLGLGRTADEQFF.

The J gene is TRBJ2-3, the V gene TRBV29-1, with D perhaps TRBD1 (6 bases). CDR1 and CDR2 (germline): SQVTM, ANQGSEA. V lost 7 bases and J lost 2, with 16 bases in between. This CDR3 contains 14 residues. The CDR3 protein is CSAPITGSTDTQYF. Here the CDR3 DNA reads TGCAGCGCCCCAATTACAGGGTCCACAGATACGCAGTATTTT.

The rearrangement links TRBV12-5 to TRBJ1-5; possibly TRBD1 for D (5 bases). V dropped 6 bases and J dropped 7 bases, with 16 bases sitting between them. This CDR3 comprises 14 residues. Germline V gene sequence: CDR1 LGHNT, CDR2 FRNRAP. CDR3 sequence reads: CASGPDSYRQPQHF. The CDR3 nucleotides read TGTGCTAGTGGCCCTGACAGTTATCGACAGCCCCAGCATTTT. The variable domain in full, completed from reference TRBV12-5 and TRBJ1-5, reads DARVTQTPRHKVTEMGQEVTMRCQPILGHNTVFWYRQTMMQGLELLAYFRNRAPLDDSGMPKDRFSAEMPDATLATLKIQPSEPRDSAVYFCASGPDSYRQPQHFGDGTRLSIL.

In regard to this clone: The junction departs from germline at one end; a sequencing error may be responsible. The genes are TRBV5-8 and TRBJ1-5, with D uncertain. The germline V gene has CDR1 SGHTS and CDR2 YDEGEE. The CDR3 is 15 residues long. CDR3 loop: CASSLATTSDQPQHF. In DNA, the CDR3 is TGTGCCAGCAGCTTGGCCACCACTAGCGATCAGCCCCAGCATTTT.